This T cell receptor (beta chain) was obtained from a study of early T cells in non-severe SARS-CoV-2 infection. Broader study findings: Clonotype matching in VDJdb favored anti-spike CD8 responses and did not capture private and CD4 specificities.

Attached unique molecular identifiers marked individual cDNA molecules. In TCRdb, the 5' RACE reads were re-called with MiXCR into one record per CDR3 protein. This sample has nearly 80,000 distinct CDR3 sequences, with about 13% found just once. Regarding this clonotype: Its antigen is currently unknown.

The sample taken for sequencing was whole blood. The origin of this receptor is an adult who was a healthcare worker with PCR-confirmed SARS-CoV-2 infection or an uninfected control (not recorded which).

CDR3 loop: CASSLIAGAYEQYF. The DNA of the CDR3 is TGTGCCAGCAGCTTGATAGCAGGCGCCTACGAGCAGTACTTC. The chain uses TRBV5-5 and TRBJ2-7, with no clear D. This CDR3 is 14 amino acids long. V lost 1 base and J lost 2, with 10 bases in between. From germline, CDR1 is SGHKS and CDR2 YYEKEE (reference sequence).